In this sample, the clone carrying this T cell receptor (beta chain) turned up once. The data belong to a study of control samples from healthy donors and cancer patients. Germline CDR1 is MDHEN and CDR2 is SYDVKM. V was clipped by 6 bases and J by 0 bases, with 11 bases between them. The CDR3 spans 14 residues. TCRdb keeps only in-frame clones here, not all; method: immunoSEQ multiplex PCR. The table includes 90,000 to 100,000 clones, about 79% detected once. The TCR originated in a woman in her twenties or thirties in good health. Sequences were obtained from blood. The rearrangement links TRBV28 to TRBJ1-1; no definite D call. CDR3 amino acids: CASSEGRLNTEAFF. CDR3 nucleotides: TGTGCCAGCAGCGAAGGACGGTTGAACACTGAAGCTTTCTTT. The full variable domain, completed using reference TRBV28 and TRBJ1-1, is DVKVTQSSRYLVKRTGEKVFLECVQDMDHENMFWYRQDPGLGLRLIYFSYDVKMKEKGDIPEGYSVSREKKERFSLILESASTNQTSMYLCASSEGRLNTEAFFGQGTRLTVV.